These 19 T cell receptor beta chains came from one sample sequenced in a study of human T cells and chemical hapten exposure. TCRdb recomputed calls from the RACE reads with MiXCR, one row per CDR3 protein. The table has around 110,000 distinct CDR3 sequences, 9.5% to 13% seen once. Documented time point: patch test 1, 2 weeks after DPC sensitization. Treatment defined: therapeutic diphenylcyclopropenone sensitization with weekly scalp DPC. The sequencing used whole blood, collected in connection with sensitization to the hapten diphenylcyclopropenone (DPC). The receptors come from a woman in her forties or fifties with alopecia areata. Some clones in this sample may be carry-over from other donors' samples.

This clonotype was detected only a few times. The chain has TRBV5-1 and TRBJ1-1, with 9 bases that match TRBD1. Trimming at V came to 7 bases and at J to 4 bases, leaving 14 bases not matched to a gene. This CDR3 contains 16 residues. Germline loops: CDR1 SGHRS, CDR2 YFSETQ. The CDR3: CASSSRTGAFGTEAFF. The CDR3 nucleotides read TGCGCCAGCTCCTCCCGGACAGGGGCGTTCGGCACTGAAGCTTTCTTT.

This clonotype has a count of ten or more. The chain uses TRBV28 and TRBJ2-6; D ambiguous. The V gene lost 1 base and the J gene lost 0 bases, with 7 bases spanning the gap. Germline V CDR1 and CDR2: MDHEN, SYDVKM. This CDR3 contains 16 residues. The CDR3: CASSLFSTSGANVLTF. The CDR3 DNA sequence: TGTGCCAGCAGTTTATTCAGTACCTCTGGGGCCAACGTCCTGACTTTC.

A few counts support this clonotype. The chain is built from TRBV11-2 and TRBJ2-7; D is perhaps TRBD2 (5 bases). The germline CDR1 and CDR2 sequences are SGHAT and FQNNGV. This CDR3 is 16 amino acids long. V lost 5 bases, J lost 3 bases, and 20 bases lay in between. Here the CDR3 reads CASSPLGRVDGYEQYF. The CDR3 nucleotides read TGTGCCAGCAGCCCGCTGGGGAGAGTAGACGGCTACGAGCAGTACTTC.

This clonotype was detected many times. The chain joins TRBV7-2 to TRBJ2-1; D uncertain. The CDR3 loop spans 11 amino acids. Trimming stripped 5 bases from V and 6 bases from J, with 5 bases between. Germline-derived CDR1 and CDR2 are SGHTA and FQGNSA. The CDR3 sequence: CASSRSNEQFF. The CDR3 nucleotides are TGTGCCAGCAGCCGCTCCAATGAGCAGTTCTTC.

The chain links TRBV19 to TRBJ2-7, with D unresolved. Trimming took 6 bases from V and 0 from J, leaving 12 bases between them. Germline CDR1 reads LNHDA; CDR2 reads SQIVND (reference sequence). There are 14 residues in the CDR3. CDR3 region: CASSSRASSYEQYF. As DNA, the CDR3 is TGTGCCAGTAGCTCCCGGGCCAGCTCCTACGAGCAGTACTTC.

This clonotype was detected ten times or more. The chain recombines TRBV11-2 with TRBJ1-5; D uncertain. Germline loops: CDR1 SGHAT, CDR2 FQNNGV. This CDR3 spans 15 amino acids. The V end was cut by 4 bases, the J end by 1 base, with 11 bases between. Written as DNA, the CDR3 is TGTGCCAGCAGCTACTCAGGTGTGAGCAATCAGCCCCAGCATTTT. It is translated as CASSYSGVSNQPQHF.

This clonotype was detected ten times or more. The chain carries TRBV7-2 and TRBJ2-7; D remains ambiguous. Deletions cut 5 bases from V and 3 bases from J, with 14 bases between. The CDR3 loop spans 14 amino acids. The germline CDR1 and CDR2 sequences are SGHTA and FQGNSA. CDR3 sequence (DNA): TGTGCCAGCAGCCCATCCAGGACCAGCTACGAGCAGTACTTC. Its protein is CASSPSRTSYEQYF.

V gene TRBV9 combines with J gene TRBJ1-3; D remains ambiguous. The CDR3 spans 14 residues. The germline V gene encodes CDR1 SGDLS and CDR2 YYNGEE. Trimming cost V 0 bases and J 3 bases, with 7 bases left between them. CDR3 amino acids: CASSVAASGNTIYF. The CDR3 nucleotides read TGTGCCAGCAGCGTAGCAGCTAGTGGAAACACCATATATTTT.

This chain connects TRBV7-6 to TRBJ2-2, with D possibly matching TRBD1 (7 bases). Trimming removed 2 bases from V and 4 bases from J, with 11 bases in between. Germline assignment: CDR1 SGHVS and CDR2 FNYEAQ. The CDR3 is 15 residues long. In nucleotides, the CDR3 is TGTGCCAGCAGCTTATGGCAGGGGGGCACCGGGGAGCTGTTTTTT. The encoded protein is CASSLWQGGTGELFF.

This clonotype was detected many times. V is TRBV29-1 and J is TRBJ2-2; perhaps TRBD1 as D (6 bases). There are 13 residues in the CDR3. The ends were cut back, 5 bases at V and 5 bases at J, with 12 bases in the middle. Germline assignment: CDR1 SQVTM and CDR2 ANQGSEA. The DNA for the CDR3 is TGCAGCGTTCGCCAGGGGCGAACCGGGGAGCTGTTTTTT. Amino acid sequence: CSVRQGRTGELFF.

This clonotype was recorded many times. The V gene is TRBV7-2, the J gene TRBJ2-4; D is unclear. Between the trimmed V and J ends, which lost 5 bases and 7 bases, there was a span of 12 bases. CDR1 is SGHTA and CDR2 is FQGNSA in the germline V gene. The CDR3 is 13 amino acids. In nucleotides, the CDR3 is TGTGCCAGCAGCCCGAGCCTGGGGAACATTCAGTACTTC. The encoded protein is CASSPSLGNIQYF.

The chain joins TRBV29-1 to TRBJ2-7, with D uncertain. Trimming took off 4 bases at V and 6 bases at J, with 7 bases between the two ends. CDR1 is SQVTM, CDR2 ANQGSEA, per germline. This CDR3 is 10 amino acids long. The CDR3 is CSVGEVEQYF. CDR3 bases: TGCAGCGTTGGTGAGGTCGAGCAGTACTTC.

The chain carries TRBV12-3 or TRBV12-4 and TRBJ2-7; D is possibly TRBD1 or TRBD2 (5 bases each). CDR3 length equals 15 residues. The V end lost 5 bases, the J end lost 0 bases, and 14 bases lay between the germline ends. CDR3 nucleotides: TGTGCCAGCAGTCCCGGGACGGGCTTCTCCTACGAGCAGTACTTC. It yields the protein CASSPGTGFSYEQYF.

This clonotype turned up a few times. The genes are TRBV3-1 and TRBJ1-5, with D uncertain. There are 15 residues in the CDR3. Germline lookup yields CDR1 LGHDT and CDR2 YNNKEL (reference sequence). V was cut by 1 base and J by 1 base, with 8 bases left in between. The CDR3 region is CASSQGRASNQPQHF. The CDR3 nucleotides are TGTGCCAGCAGCCAAGGAAGGGCAAGCAATCAGCCCCAGCATTTT.

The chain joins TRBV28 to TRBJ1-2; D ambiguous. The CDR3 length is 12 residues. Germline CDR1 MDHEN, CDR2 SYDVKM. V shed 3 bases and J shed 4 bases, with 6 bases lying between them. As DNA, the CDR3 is TGTGCCAGCAGTTTGGGCACCTATGGCTACACCTTC. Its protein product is CASSLGTYGYTF.

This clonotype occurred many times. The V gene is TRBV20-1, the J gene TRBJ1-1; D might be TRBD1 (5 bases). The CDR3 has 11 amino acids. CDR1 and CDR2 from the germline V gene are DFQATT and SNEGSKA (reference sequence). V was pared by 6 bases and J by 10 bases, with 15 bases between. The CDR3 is CSAPAQGRAFF. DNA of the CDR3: TGCAGTGCCCCGGCCCAGGGTCGAGCTTTCTTT.

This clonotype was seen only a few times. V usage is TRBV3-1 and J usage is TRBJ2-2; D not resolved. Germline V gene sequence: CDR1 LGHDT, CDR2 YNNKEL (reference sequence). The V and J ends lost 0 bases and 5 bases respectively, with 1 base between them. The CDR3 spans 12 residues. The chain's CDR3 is CASSQETGELFF. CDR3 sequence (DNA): TGTGCCAGCAGCCAAGAGACCGGGGAGCTGTTTTTT.

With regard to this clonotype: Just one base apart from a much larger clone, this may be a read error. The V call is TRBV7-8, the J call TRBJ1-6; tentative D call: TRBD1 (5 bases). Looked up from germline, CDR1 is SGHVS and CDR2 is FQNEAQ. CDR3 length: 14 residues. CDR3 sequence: CASGTGTGNSSLHF. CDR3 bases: TGTGCCAGCGGAACCGGGACGGGGAATTCATCCCTCCACTTT.

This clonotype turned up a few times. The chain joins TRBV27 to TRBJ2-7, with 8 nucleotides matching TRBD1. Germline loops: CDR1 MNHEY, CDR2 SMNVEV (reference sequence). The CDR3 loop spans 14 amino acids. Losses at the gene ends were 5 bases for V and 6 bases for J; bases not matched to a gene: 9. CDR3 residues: CASSPQGAVGEQYF. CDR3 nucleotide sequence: TGTGCCAGCAGTCCGCAGGGGGCGGTAGGCGAGCAGTACTTC.